Shown below are 18 T cell receptor beta chains from a single sample sequenced in a study of Graves' ophthalmopathy and Graves' hyperthyroidism. Amplification targeted the TCR beta CDR3 regions, with RNA transcripts as the source material. The workflow started with a first-round RT-PCR run with HTBI primers and then moved on to a second-round multiplex PCR. MiXCR, applied by TCRdb to the multiplex PCR reads, yields one record per CDR3 protein. This sample has over a million distinct CDR3 sequences; 35% to 45% occur once, and the top ten carry around 10%. Sequenced input: peripheral blood or thyroid tissue (not recorded which). All receptors derive from an adult man with Graves' hyperthyroidism.

About this clonotype itself: One junction end does not reproduce the germline sequence, and a read error may be involved. J is TRBJ2-6 and V is TRBV7-9; TRBD1 might be the D (5 bases). Germline V gene sequence: CDR1 SEHNR, CDR2 FQNEAQ (reference sequence). The CDR3 is 14 amino acids. The CDR3 nucleotides read TGCGCCAGCAGCCAAGCCTCTGGGGCCAACGTCCCGACTTTC. Encoded protein: CASSQASGANVPTF.

For this clonotype: It may be a read error: a sequence one base away is much more abundant. This chain joins TRBV5-4 and TRBJ2-7, with 9 bases identical to TRBD2. The CDR3 runs 15 residues. Germline lookup yields CDR1 SGHNT and CDR2 YYREEE (reference sequence). V dropped 5 bases and J dropped 5; count of bases not matched to a gene: 11. CDR3 in amino acids: CASSRGLARGDEQYF. The CDR3 coding sequence is TGTGCCAGCAGTCGGGGACTAGCCAGAGGAGACGAGCAGTACTTC.

This clonotype was picked up many times. The chain couples TRBV20-1 to TRBJ1-5; D perhaps matches TRBD1 (5 bases). There are 12 residues in the CDR3. Between the trimmed V and J ends, which lost 4 bases and 6 bases, there was a span of 10 bases. The germline V gene has CDR1 DFQATT and CDR2 SNEGSKA (reference sequence). The CDR3 reads CSAMGGSQPQHF. CDR3 DNA: TGCAGTGCTATGGGGGGGTCTCAGCCCCAGCATTTT.

The table lists this clonotype with a count of one. The gene calls are TRBV7-2 and TRBJ2-7, with 12 bases identical to TRBD2. The CDR3 consists of 15 residues. V trimming: 5 bases; J trimming: 7 bases; junction bases outside the gene matches: 9. In germline, CDR1 is SGHTA, CDR2 FQGNSA. The CDR3 DNA is TGTGCCAGCAGCGGGCGACTAGCGGGAGCGCTGGAGCAGTACTTC. Its protein is CASSGRLAGALEQYF.

This clonotype was seen ten or more times. CDR3 residues: CASSESGAGNTIYF. The CDR3 DNA sequence: TGTGCCAGCAGTGAATCGGGGGCTGGAAACACCATATATTTT. V usage is TRBV25-1 and J usage is TRBJ1-3; D is perhaps TRBD1 (5 bases). Per the germline V gene, CDR1 is MGHDK and CDR2 is SYGVNS. V lost 1 base and J 2 bases, leaving 6 bases between the germline ends. CDR3 size: 14 residues.

V gene TRBV7-9 combines with J gene TRBJ2-2; 11 positions agree with TRBD1. Germline CDR1 and CDR2: SEHNR and FQNEAQ (reference sequence). CDR3 length equals 18 residues. The ends lost 6 bases at V and 0 bases at J; junction bases unmatched: 9. CDR3 in DNA: TGTGCCAGCAGACCGCGGACAGGGGGCAATGCGAACACCGGGGAGCTGTTTTTT. It specifies CASRPRTGGNANTGELFF.

To note about this clonotype: A much larger clonotype is one base distant, so this may be a read error. The rearrangement joins TRBV10-3 to TRBJ2-5; D remains unclear. Trimming stripped 8 bases from V and 5 bases from J, with 9 bases between. Germline CDR1 is ENHRY and CDR2 is SYGVKD. The CDR3 sequence is 11 residues long. The CDR3 DNA follows: TGTGCCATCGGCCAGGCGGAGACCCAGTACTTC. This codes for CAIGQAETQYF.

The gene calls are TRBV19 and TRBJ2-7, with a weak D call TRBD1 (6 bases). The CDR3 has 16 amino acids. V was pared by 9 bases and J by 7 bases, with 28 bases between. Germline CDR1 LNHDA, CDR2 SQIVND (reference sequence). CDR3 in DNA: TGTGCCAGCAGTTCGACAGGTTACCCCACAATGAGGGAGCAGTACTTC. This encodes CASSSTGYPTMREQYF.

J is TRBJ2-6 and V is TRBV19, with 8 nucleotides matching TRBD1. Germline loops: CDR1 LNHDA, CDR2 SQIVND (reference sequence). V gave up 6 bases and J gave up 5 bases; unmatched junction bases: 15. The CDR3 has 18 residues. This chain's CDR3 is CASRSLQGGLTRANVLTF. In DNA form, the CDR3 reads TGTGCCAGTAGAAGCTTACAGGGGGGCCTAACTAGGGCCAACGTCCTGACTTTC.

For this clonotype: A much bigger clone sits one base away, suggesting this may be a read error. The rearrangement uses TRBV10-3 and TRBJ2-5; D is perhaps TRBD2 (5 bases). The CDR3 is made up of 13 amino acids. Trimming stripped 5 bases from V and 2 bases from J, with 9 bases between. Germline assignment: CDR1 ENHRY and CDR2 SYGVKD. This chain's CDR3 is CAISPRTQETQYF. CDR3 bases: TGTGCCATCAGTCCAAGGACTCAAGAGACCCAGTACTTC.

The gene calls are TRBV5-1 and TRBJ1-2; no reliable D call. Trimming shortened V by 4 bases and J by 0 bases, and 7 bases separated the two germline ends. The germline CDR1 and CDR2 sequences are SGHRS and YFSETQ. This CDR3 comprises 13 residues. Here the CDR3 reads CASSRASNYGYTF. The CDR3 nucleotides read TGCGCCAGCAGCCGAGCCTCTAACTATGGCTACACCTTC.

This chain uses TRBV27 with TRBJ2-3; D is unclear. With 8 bases removed from V and 0 bases from J, the gap between germline ends came to 12 bases. The germline V gene encodes CDR1 MNHEY and CDR2 SMNVEV (reference sequence). The CDR3 has 14 amino acids. Here the CDR3 DNA reads TGTGCCAGCCGTAGAACGGGTAGCACAGATACGCAGTATTTT. Translation: CASRRTGSTDTQYF.

This clonotype was seen more than once but under ten times. The chain combines TRBV7-9 with TRBJ2-2; either TRBD1 or TRBD2 may supply D (6 bases each). This CDR3 contains 17 residues. CDR1 is SEHNR, CDR2 FQNEAQ, per germline (reference sequence). V lost 5 bases to trimming and J lost 2 bases, with 18 bases between them. This CDR3 is CASSRGSGRGNTGELFF. DNA for the CDR3: TGTGCCAGCAGCAGGGGGTCCGGGAGAGGTAACACCGGGGAGCTGTTTTTT.

This clonotype was recorded many times. The rearrangement uses TRBV13 and TRBJ2-5, with 9 bases fitting TRBD2. Germline loops: CDR1 PRHDT, CDR2 FYEKMQ (reference sequence). There are 16 residues in the CDR3. V was pared by 0 bases and J by 1 base, with 3 bases of the junction left unmatched. CDR3 coding DNA: TGTGCCAGCAGCTTAGGAGCTAGCGGGGCCCAAGAGACCCAGTACTTC. The encoded protein is CASSLGASGAQETQYF.

With respect to this clonotype: This CDR3 is missing its conserved last phenylalanine or tryptophan, likely due to a read error. V gene TRBV24-1 combines with J gene TRBJ1-1; D is undetermined. This CDR3 comprises 12 residues. Germline V CDR1 and CDR2: KGHDR, SFDVKD. CDR3 coding DNA: TGTGCCACCAGGGGCCCCAACACTGAGGCTTTCTCT. It yields the protein CATRGPNTEAFS.

The V gene is TRBV2, the J gene TRBJ1-2; 8 bases are a match to TRBD1. This CDR3 spans 15 amino acids. Losses at the gene ends were 5 bases for V and 7 bases for J; bases not matched to a gene: 12. Germline V gene lookup returns CDR1 SNHLY and CDR2 FYNNEI. The DNA of the CDR3 is TGTGCCAGCAGTTTAGAGGCAGGGGGCGCCGGTGGCTACACCTTC. This codes for CASSLEAGGAGGYTF.

This clonotype was observed once. The chain combines TRBV10-3 with TRBJ2-7, with 8 bases aligning to TRBD2. CDR1 and CDR2 from the germline V gene are ENHRY and SYGVKD. This CDR3 is built from 15 residues. J gave up 1 base and V 10 bases, and 12 bases lay outside the gene matches. The CDR3 DNA reads TGTGCCAGCAGCCCAGCGGGAGTAATGTCCTACGAGCAGTACTTC. It specifies CASSPAGVMSYEQYF.

This clonotype was counted many times. CDR3 sequence (DNA): TGCAGCGTTGAAAGAACAGGGAGGGAGACCCAGTACTTC. As protein: CSVERTGRETQYF. The chain carries TRBV29-1 and TRBJ2-5; perhaps D is TRBD1 or TRBD2 (6 bases each). V lost 2 bases, J lost 5 bases, and 12 bases lay in between. Germline-derived CDR1 and CDR2 are SQVTM and ANQGSEA. There are 13 residues in the CDR3.